The sequence of this T cell receptor beta chain was determined in a study of OX40 agonist ivuxolimab in advanced cancers. Study context: Of mixed ages from about 20 to 90 and averaging about 60 years, the group was more than 65% male.

The CDR3 runs to 13 residues. The germline CDR1 and CDR2 sequences are MNHEY and SVGAGI. The V gene lost 0 bases and the J gene lost 7 bases, with 9 bases spanning the gap. TCRdb's table, derived via immunoSEQ multiplex PCR, lists solely in-frame clones and lacks some. The table records approximately 77,000 clones, 85% to 95% of them present only once. Material: CD4+ or CD8+ T cells sorted from blood, obtained in a trial of the OX40 agonist ivuxolimab. The sequence derives from an adult with an advanced solid tumor such as melanoma, head and neck, liver or kidney cancer. The gene calls are TRBV6-5 and TRBJ1-1, with D hard to call. The CDR3 DNA reads as TGTGCCAGCAGTTACTCTGAGGGAGTTGAAGCTTTCTTT. This sequence encodes CASSYSEGVEAFF.